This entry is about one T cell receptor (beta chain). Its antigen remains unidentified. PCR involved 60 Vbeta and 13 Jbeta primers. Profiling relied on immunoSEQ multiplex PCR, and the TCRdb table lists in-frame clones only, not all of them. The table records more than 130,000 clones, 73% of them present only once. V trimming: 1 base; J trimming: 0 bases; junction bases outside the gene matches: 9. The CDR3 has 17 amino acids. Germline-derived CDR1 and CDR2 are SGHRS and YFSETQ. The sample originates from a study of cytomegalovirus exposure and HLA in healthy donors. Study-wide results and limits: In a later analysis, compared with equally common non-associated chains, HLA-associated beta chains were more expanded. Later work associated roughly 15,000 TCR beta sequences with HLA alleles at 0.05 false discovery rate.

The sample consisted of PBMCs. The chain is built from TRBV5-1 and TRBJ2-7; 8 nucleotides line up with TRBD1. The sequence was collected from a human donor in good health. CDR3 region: CASSLWLSGQDSYEQYF. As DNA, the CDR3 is TGCGCCAGCAGCTTGTGGTTGTCGGGACAGGACTCCTACGAGCAGTACTTC.